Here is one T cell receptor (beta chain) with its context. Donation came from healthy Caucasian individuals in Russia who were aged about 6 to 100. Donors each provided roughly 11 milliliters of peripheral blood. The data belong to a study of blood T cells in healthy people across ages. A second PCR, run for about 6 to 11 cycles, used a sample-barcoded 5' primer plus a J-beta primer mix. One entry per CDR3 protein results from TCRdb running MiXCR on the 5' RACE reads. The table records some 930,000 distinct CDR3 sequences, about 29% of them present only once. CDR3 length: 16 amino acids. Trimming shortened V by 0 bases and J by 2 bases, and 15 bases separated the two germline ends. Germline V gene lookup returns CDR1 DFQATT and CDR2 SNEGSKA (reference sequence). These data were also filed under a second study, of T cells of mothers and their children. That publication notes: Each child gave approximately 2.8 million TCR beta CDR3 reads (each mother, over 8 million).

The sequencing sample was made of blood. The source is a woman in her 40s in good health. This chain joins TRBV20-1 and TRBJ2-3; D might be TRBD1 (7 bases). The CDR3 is CSARDPRGATTDTQYF. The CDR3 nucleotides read TGCAGTGCTAGAGATCCCAGGGGGGCGACCACAGATACGCAGTATTTT.